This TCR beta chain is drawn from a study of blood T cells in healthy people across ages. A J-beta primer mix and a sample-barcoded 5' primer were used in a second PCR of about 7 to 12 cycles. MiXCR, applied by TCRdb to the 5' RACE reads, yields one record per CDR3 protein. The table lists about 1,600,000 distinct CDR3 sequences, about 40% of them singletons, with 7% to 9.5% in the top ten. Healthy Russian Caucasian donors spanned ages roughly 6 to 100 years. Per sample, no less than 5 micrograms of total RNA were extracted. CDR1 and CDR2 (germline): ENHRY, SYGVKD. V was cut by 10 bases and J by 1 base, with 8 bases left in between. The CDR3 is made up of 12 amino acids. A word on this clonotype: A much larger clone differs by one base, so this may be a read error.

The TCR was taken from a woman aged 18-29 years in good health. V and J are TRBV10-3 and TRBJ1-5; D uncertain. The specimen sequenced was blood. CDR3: CATTDSNQPQHF. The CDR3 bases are TGTGCCACCACGGACAGCAATCAGCCCCAGCATTTT.